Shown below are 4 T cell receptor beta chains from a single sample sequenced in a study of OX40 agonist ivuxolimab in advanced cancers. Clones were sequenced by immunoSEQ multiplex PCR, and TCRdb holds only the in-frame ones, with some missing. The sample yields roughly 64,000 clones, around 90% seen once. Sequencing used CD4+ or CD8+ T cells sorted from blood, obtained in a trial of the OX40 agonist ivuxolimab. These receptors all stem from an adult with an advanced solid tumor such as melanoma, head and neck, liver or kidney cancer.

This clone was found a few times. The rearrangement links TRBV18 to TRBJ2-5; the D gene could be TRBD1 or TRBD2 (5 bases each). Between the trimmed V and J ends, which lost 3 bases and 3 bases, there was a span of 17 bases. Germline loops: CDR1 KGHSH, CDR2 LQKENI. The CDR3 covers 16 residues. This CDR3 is CASSPRGGGSEETQYF. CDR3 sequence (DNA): TGTGCCAGCTCACCTCGGGGCGGCGGGTCTGAAGAGACCCAGTACTTC.

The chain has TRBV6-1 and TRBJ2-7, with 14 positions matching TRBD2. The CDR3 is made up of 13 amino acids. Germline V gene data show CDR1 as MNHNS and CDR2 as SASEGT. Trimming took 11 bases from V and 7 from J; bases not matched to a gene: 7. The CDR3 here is CAGRLAGGREQYF. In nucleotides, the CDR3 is TGTGCCGGAAGACTAGCGGGAGGGAGGGAGCAGTACTTC.

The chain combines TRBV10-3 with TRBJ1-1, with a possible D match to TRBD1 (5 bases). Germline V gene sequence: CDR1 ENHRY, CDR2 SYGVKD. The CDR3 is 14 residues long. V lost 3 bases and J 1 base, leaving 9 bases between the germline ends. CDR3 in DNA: TGTGCCATCAGTGATGGGGGGAAGAACACTGAAGCTTTCTTT. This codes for CAISDGGKNTEAFF.

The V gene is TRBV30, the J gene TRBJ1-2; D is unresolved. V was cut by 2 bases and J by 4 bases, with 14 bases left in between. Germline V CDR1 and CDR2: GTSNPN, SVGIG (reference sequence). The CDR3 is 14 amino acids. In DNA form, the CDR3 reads TGTGCCTGGAGTCCGCCTGCCCATGGCTATGGCTACACCTTC. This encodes CAWSPPAHGYGYTF.